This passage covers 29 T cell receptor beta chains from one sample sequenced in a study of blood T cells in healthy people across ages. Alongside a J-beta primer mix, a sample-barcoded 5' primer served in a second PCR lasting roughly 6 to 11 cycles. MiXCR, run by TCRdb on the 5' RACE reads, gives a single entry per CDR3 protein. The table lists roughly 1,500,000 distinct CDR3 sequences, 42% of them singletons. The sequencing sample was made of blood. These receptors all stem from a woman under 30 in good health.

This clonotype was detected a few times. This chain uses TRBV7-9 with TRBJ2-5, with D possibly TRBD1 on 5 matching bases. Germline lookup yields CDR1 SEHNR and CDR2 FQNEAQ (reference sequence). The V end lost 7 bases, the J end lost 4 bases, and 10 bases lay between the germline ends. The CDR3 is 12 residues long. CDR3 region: CASKGKIETQYF. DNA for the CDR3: TGTGCCAGCAAGGGGAAGATAGAGACCCAGTACTTC.

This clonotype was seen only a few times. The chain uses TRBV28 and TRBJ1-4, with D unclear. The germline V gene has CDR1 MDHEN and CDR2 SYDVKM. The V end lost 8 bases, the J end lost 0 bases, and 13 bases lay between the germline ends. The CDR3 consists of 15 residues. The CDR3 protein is CASLQEGPTNEKLFF. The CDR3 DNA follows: TGTGCCAGCCTCCAGGAGGGTCCAACTAATGAAAAACTGTTTTTT.

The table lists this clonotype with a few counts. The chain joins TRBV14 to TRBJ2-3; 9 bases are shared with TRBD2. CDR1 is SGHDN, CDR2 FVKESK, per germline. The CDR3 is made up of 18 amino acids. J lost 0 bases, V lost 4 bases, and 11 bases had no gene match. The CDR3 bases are TGTGCCAGCAGCCGCCACCCTGCTAGCGGGACTAGCACAGATACGCAGTATTTT. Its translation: CASSRHPASGTSTDTQYF.

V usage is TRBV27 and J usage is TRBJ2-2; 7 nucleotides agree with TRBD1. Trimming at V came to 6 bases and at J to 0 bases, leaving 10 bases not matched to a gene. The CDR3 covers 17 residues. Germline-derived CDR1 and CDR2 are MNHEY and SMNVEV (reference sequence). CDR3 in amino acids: CASRYKTGVTNTGELFF. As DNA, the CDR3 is TGTGCCAGCAGATACAAAACAGGGGTTACGAACACCGGGGAGCTGTTTTTT.

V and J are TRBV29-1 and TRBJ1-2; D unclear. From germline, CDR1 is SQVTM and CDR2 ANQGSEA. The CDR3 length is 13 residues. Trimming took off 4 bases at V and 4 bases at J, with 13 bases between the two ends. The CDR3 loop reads CSVGGGLAYGYTF. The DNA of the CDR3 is TGCAGCGTTGGAGGTGGGCTCGCCTATGGCTACACCTTC.

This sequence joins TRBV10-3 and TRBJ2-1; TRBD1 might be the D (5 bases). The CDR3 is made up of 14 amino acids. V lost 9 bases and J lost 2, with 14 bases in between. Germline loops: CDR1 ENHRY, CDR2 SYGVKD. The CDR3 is CAIMDINTYNEQFF. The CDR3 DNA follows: TGTGCCATTATGGACATCAACACCTACAATGAGCAGTTCTTC.

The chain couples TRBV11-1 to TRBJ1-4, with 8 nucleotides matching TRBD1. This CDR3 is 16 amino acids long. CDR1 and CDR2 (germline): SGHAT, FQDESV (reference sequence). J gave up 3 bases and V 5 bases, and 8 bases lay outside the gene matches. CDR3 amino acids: CASSLGQGGANEKLFF. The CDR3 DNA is TGTGCCAGCAGCCTCGGACAGGGTGGGGCTAATGAAAAACTGTTTTTT.

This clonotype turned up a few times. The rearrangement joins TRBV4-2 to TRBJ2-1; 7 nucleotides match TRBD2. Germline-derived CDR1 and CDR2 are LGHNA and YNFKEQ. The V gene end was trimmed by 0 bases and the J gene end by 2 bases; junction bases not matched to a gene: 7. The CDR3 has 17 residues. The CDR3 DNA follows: TGTGCCAGCAGCCAAGATCTGGGAGGGACTGCCTACAATGAGCAGTTCTTC. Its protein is CASSQDLGGTAYNEQFF.

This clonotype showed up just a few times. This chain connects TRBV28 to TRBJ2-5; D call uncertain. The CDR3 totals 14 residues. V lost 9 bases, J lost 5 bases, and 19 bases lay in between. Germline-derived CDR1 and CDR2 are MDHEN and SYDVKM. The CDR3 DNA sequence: TGTGCCAGTGGACCGCTCGGCGTACGGGAGACCCAGTACTTC. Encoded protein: CASGPLGVRETQYF.

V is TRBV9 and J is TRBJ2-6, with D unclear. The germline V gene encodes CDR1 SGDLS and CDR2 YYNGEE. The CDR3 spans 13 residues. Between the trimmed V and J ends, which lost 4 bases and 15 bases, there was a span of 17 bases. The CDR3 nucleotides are TGTGCCAGCAGCTCCACCTCCCCTCTGAGCCTGACTTTC. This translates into CASSSTSPLSLTF.

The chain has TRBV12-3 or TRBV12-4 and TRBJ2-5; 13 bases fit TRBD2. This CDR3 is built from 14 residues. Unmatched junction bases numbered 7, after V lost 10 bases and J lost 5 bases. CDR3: CAIRTSGGGETQYF. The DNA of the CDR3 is TGTGCCATACGGACTAGCGGGGGAGGGGAGACCCAGTACTTC.

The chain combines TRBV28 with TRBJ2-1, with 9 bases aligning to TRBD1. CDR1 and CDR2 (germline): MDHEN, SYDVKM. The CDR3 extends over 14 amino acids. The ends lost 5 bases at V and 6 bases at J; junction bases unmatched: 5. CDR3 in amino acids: CASSTGTGFNEQFF. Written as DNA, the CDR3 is TGTGCCAGCAGTACCGGGACAGGGTTCAATGAGCAGTTCTTC.

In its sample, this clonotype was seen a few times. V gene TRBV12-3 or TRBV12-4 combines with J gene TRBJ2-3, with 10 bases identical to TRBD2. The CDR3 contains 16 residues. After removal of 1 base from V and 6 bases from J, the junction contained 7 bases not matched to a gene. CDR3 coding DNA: TGTGCCAGCAGTTTAGGGCAGCGGGAGGGCCTGGATACGCAGTATTTT. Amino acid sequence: CASSLGQREGLDTQYF.

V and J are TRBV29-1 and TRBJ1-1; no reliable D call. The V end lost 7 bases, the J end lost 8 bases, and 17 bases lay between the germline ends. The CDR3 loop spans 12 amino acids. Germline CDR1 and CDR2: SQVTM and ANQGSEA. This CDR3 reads CSAPGIWPEAFF. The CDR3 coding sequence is TGCAGCGCCCCCGGTATATGGCCCGAAGCTTTCTTT. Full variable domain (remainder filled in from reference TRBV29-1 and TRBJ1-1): SAVISQKPSRDICQRGTSLTIQCQVDSQVTMMFWYRQQPGQSLTLIATANQGSEATYESGFVIDKFPISRPNLTFSTLTVSNMSPEDSSIYLCSAPGIWPEAFFGQGTRLTVV.

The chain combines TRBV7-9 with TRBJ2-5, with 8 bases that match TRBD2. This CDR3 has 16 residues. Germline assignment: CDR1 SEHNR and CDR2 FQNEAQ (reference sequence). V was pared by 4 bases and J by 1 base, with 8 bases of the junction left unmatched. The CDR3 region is CASSYLGSGTQETQYF. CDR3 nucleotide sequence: TGTGCCAGCAGCTATCTCGGTAGCGGGACCCAAGAGACCCAGTACTTC.

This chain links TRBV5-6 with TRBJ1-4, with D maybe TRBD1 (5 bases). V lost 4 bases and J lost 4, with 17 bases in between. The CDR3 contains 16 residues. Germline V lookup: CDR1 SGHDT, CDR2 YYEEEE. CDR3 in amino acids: CASSLFETGDNEKLFF. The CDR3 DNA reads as TGTGCCAGCAGCCTCTTCGAAACGGGGGATAATGAAAAACTGTTTTTT.

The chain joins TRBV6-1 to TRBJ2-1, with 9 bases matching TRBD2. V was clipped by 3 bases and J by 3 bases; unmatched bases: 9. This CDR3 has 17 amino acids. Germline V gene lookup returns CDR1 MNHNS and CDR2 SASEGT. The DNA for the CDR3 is TGTGCCAGCAGTGAGCTGCCTCAGCGGGAGGACTACAATGAGCAGTTCTTC. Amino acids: CASSELPQREDYNEQFF.

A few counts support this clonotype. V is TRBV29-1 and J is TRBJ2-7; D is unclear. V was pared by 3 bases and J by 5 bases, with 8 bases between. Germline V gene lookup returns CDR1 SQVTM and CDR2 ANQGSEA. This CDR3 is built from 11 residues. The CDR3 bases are TGCAGCGTTGAGAAGTACGACGAGCAGTACTTC. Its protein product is CSVEKYDEQYF.

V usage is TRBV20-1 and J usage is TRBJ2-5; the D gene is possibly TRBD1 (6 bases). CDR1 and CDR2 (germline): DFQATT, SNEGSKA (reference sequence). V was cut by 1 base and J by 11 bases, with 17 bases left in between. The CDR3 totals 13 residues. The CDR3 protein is CSARASGKGEQYF. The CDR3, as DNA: TGCAGTGCTAGAGCCAGCGGAAAGGGGGAGCAGTACTTC.

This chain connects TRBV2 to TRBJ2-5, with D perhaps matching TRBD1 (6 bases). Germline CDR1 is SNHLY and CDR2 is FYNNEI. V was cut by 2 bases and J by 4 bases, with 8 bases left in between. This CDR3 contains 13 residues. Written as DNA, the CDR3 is TGTGCCAGCAGTGAACCCAGGGGAGAGACCCAGTACTTC. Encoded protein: CASSEPRGETQYF.

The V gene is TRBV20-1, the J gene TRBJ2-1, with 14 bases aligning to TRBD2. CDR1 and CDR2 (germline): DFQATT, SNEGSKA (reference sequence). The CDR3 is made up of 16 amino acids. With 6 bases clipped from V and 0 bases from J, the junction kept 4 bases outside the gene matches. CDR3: CSATGLAGVSYNEQFF. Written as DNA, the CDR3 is TGCAGTGCCACGGGACTAGCGGGGGTCTCCTACAATGAGCAGTTCTTC.

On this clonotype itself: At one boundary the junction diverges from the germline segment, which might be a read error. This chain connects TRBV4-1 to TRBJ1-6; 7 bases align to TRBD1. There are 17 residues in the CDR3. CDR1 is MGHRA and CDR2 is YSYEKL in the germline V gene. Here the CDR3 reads CASSPKGGGSSNSSLHF. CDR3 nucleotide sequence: TGCGCCAGCAGCCCGAAAGGAGGGGGCTCGAGTAATTCATCCCTCCACTTT.

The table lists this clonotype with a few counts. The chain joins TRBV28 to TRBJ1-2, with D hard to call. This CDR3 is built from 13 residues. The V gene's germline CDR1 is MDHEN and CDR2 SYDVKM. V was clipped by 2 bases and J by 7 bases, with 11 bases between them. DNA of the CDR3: TGTGCCAGCAGTTTACCTATTGGGTCTGGCTACACCTTC. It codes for CASSLPIGSGYTF.

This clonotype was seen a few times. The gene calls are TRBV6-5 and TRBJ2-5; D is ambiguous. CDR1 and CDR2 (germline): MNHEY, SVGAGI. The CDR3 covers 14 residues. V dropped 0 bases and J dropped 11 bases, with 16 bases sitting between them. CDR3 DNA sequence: TGTGCCAGCAGTTACTCTTTGGTGGGAAATGAGCAGTACTTC. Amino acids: CASSYSLVGNEQYF.

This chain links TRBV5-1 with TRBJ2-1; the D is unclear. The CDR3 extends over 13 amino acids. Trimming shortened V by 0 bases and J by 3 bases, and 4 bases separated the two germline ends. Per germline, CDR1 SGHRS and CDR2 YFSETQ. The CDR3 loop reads CASSLEDYNEQFF. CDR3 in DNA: TGCGCCAGCAGCTTGGAGGACTACAATGAGCAGTTCTTC.

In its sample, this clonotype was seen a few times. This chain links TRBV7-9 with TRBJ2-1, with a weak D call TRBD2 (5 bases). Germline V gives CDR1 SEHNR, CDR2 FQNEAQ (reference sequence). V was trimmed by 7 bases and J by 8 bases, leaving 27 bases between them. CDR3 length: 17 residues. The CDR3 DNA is TGTGCCAGCAACCCGAACCGTCCGACGGGAAACGGCGATGAGCAGTTCTTC. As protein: CASNPNRPTGNGDEQFF.

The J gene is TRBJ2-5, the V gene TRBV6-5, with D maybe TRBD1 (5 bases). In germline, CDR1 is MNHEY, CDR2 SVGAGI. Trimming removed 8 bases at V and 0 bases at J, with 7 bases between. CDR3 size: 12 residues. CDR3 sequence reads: CASGADQETQYF. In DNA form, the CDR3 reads TGTGCCAGCGGGGCGGACCAAGAGACCCAGTACTTC.

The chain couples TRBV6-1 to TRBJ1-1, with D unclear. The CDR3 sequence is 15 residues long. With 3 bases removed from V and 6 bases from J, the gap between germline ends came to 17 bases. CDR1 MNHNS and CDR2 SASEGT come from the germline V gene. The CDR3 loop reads CASSEGPPRVSEAFF. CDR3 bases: TGTGCCAGCAGTGAGGGCCCCCCAAGGGTTTCTGAAGCTTTCTTT.

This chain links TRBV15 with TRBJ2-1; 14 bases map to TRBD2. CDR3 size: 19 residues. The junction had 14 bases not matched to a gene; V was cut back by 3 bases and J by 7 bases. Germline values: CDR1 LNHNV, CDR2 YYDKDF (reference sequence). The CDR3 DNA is TGTGCCACCAGCAGTGATAGGGTTGAGAGGACTAGCGGGAGGAATGAGCAGTTCTTC. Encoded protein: CATSSDRVERTSGRNEQFF.